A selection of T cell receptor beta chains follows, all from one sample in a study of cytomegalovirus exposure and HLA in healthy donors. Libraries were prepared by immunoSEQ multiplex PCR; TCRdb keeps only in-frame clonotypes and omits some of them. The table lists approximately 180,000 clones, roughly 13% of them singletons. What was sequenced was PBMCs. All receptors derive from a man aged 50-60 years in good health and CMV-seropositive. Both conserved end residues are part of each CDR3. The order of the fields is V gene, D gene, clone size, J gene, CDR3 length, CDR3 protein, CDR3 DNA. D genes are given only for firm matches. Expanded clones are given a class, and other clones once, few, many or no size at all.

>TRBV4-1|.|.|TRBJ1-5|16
CASSQVVVSSNQPQHF
TGCGCCAGCAGCCAAGTAGTCGTGAGTAGCAATCAGCCCCAGCATTTT
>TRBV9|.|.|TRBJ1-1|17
CASSVGGGWGFDTEAFF
TGTGCCAGCAGCGTAGGAGGGGGATGGGGATTCGACACTGAAGCTTTCTTT
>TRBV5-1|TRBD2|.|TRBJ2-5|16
CASSQGSGGAQETQYF
TGCGCCAGCAGCCAGGGGAGCGGGGGGGCCCAAGAGACCCAGTACTTC
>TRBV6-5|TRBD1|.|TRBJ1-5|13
CASGTGGNQPQHF
TGTGCCAGCGGGACAGGGGGAAATCAGCCCCAGCATTTT
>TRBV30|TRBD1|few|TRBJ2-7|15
CAWRRKQGPTYEQYF
TGTGCCTGGAGGAGAAAACAGGGGCCAACCTACGAGCAGTACTTC
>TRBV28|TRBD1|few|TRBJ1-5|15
CASSSDRVGNQPQHF
TGTGCCAGCAGTTCCGACAGGGTTGGCAATCAGCCCCAGCATTTT
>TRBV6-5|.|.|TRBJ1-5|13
CASSYSGAQPQHF
TGTGCCAGCAGTTACTCGGGGGCTCAGCCCCAGCATTTT
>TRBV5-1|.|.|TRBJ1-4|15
CASSGWGQLNEKLFF
TGCGCCAGCAGCGGGTGGGGCCAACTTAATGAAAAACTGTTTTTT
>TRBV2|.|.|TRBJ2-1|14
CASIGGKLYNEQFF
TGTGCCAGCATTGGGGGGAAGCTCTACAATGAGCAGTTCTTC
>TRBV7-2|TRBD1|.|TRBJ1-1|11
CASSLGQGAFF
TGTGCCAGCAGCTTAGGACAGGGAGCTTTCTTT
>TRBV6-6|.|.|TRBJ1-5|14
CASSPRYGNQPQHF
TGTGCCAGCAGCCCCCGCTATGGCAATCAGCCCCAGCATTTT
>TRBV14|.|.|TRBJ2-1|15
CASSQFSRGYNEQFF
TGTGCCAGCAGCCAATTCTCCAGGGGATACAATGAGCAGTTCTTC
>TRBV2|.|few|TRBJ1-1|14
CARMGLLLNTEAFF
TGTGCCAGGATGGGACTGCTCTTAAACACTGAAGCTTTCTTT
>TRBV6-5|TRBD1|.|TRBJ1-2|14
CASSRGQANYGYTF
TGTGCCAGCAGCCGCGGACAGGCAAACTATGGCTACACCTTC
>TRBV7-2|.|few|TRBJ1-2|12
CASSPTGYGYTF
TGTGCCAGCAGCCCCACGGGTTATGGCTACACCTTC
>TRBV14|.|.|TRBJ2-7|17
CASSQKDDRYIPYEQYF
TGTGCCAGCAGCCAAAAAGACGACAGATACATACCCTACGAGCAGTACTTC
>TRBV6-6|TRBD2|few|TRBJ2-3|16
CASSSALAGGTDTQYF
TGTGCCAGCAGTTCCGCCCTAGCGGGGGGTACAGATACGCAGTATTTT
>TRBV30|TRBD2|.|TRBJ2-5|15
CAWSVPGLARETQYF
TGTGCCTGGAGTGTACCGGGACTAGCGCGAGAGACCCAGTACTTC
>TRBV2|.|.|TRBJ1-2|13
CATEGGASYGYTF
TGTGCCACCGAGGGGGGGGCTAGCTATGGCTACACCTTC
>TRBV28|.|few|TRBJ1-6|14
CASSRRTNNSPLHF
TGTGCCAGCAGTCGGCGGACAAACAATTCACCCCTCCACTTT
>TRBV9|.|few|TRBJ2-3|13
CASSVAGRDTQYF
TGTGCCAGCAGCGTAGCGGGGAGAGATACGCAGTATTTT
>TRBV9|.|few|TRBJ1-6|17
CASSAVAGLEEGSPLHF
TGTGCCAGCAGCGCCGTAGCGGGCCTCGAAGAAGGTTCACCCCTCCACTTT
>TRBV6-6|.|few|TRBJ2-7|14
CASSPHQQGSEQYF
TGTGCCAGCAGTCCCCACCAGCAGGGGAGCGAGCAGTACTTC
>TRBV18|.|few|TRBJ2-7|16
CASSPRLVTAGNEQYF
TGTGCCAGCTCACCACGGCTCGTGACAGCCGGCAACGAGCAGTACTTC
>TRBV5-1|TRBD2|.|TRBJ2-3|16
CASSPERGLITDTQYF
TGCGCCAGCAGCCCGGAGCGGGGGTTAATAACAGATACGCAGTATTTT
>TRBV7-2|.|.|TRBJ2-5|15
CASSLGGAGRETQYF
TGTGCCAGCAGCTTAGGTGGGGCAGGGAGGGAGACCCAGTACTTC
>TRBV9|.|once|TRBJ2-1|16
CASSAVLASPYNEQFF
TGTGCCAGCAGCGCGGTCCTAGCATCCCCCTACAATGAGCAGTTCTTC
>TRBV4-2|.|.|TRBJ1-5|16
CASSQDPAGSNQPQHF
TGTGCCAGCAGCCAAGATCCGGCGGGTAGCAATCAGCCCCAGCATTTT
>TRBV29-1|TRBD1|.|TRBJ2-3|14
CSVLGGQTTDTQYF
TGCAGCGTTCTAGGGGGACAGACCACAGATACGCAGTATTTT
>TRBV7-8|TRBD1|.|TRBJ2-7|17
CASSRSTAGGDSYEQYF
TGTGCCAGCAGCCGATCCACGGCAGGGGGCGACTCCTACGAGCAGTACTTC
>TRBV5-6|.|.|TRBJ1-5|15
CASSLVGGGGGPQHF
TGTGCCAGCAGCTTGGTTGGGGGTGGGGGGGGGCCCCAGCATTTT
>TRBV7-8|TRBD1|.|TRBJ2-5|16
CASSVHLQGLRETQYF
TGTGCCAGCAGCGTTCACTTACAGGGGTTGAGAGAGACCCAGTACTTC
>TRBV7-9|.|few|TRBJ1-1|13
CASSIRGNTEAFF
TGTGCCAGCAGCATAAGGGGTAACACTGAAGCTTTCTTT
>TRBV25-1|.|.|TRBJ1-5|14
CASSEYYRDRPQHF
TGTGCCAGCAGTGAATATTATCGGGATCGGCCCCAGCATTTT
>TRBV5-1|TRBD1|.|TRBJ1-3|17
CASSSGQGSTSGNTIYF
TGCGCCAGCAGCTCAGGACAGGGGTCGACCTCTGGAAACACCATATATTTT
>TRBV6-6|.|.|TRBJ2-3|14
CASSYQSRTDTQYF
TGTGCCAGCAGTTACCAGTCCCGCACAGATACGCAGTATTTT
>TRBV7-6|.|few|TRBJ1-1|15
CASSLARSAGSEAFF
TGTGCCAGCAGCTTAGCGAGGAGTGCTGGGAGTGAAGCTTTCTTT
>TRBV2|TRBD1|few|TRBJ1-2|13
CASSPGQNYGYTF
TGTGCCAGCAGCCCGGGACAGAACTATGGCTACACCTTC
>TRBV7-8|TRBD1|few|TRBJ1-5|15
CASSLDRTGGQPQHF
TGTGCCAGCAGCTTAGATCGAACAGGGGGACAGCCCCAGCATTTT
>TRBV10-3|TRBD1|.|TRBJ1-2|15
CAISGGQRVPYGYTF
TGTGCCATCAGTGGGGGACAGCGGGTTCCCTATGGCTACACCTTC
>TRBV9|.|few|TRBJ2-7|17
CASSVGSGTVELYEQYF
TGTGCCAGCAGCGTTGGGTCCGGCACAGTGGAACTCTACGAGCAGTACTTC
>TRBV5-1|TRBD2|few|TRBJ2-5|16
CASSLATSGGGETQYF
TGCGCCAGCAGCTTGGCGACTAGCGGGGGTGGAGAGACCCAGTACTTC
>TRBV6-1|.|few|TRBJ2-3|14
CASTFGGGTDTQYF
TGTGCCAGCACGTTCGGCGGGGGCACAGATACGCAGTATTTT
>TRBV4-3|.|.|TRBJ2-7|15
CASSQEARGSYEQYF
TGCGCCAGCAGCCAAGAGGCTAGGGGCTCCTACGAGCAGTACTTC
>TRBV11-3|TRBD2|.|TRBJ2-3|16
CASSPWAGGQGDTQYF
TGTGCCAGCAGCCCGTGGGCGGGGGGGCAGGGAGATACGCAGTATTTT
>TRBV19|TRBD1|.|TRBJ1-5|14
CASSFGTGVQPQHF
TGTGCCAGTAGTTTCGGGACAGGGGTTCAGCCCCAGCATTTT
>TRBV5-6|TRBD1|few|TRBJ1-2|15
CASSLVGGSSRGYTF
TGTGCCAGCAGCTTGGTAGGGGGCTCGTCACGGGGCTACACCTTC
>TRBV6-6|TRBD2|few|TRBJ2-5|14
CASSPPARGETQYF
TGTGCCAGCAGCCCGCCGGCGCGGGGGGAGACCCAGTACTTC
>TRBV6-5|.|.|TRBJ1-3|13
CASRVSAGNTIYF
TGTGCCAGCAGGGTGTCCGCGGGAAACACCATATATTTT
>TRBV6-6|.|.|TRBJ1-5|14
CASSSPDSNQHQHF
TGTGCCAGCAGTTCACCGGATAGCAATCAGCACCAGCATTTT
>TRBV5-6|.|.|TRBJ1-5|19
CASSLGGPGLTVGNQPQHF
TGTGCCAGCAGCTTGGGGGGACCGGGACTTACCGTGGGCAATCAGCCCCAGCATTTT
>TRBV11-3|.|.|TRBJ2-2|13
CASSPRYTGELFF
TGTGCCAGCAGCCCCAGGTACACCGGGGAGCTGTTTTTT
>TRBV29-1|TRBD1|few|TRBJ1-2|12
CSTWTGGAGYTF
TGCAGCACTTGGACAGGGGGCGCGGGCTACACCTTC